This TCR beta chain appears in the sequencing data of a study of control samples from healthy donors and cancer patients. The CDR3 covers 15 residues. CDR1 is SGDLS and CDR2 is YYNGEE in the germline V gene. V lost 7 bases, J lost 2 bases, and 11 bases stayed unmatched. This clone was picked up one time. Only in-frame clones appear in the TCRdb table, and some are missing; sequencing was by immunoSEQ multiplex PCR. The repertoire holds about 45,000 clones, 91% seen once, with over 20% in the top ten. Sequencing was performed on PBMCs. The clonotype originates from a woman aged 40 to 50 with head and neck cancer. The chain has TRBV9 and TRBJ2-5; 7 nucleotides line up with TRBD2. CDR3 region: CASSPRGVWQETQYF. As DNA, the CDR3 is TGTGCCAGCTCTCCCCGGGGGGTGTGGCAAGAGACCCAGTACTTC. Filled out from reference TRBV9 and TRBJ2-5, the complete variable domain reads DSGVTQTPKHLITATGQRVTLRCSPRSGDLSVYWYQQSLDQGLQFLIQYYNGEERAKGNILERFSAQQFPDLHSELNLSSLELGDSALYFCASSPRGVWQETQYFGPGTRLLVL.